Each of the 3 T cell receptor beta chains below was sequenced from the same sample in a study of T cell changes during pregnancy in multiple sclerosis. Sequenced by immunoSEQ multiplex PCR; TCRdb stores in-frame clones only, minus some. The sample consists of 90,000 or so clones, more than 85% of them appearing once. This sample comprised peripheral blood, obtained in the first trimester of pregnancy. Source of these receptors: a female donor with multiple sclerosis, enrolled in a pregnancy study.

This chain joins TRBV6-6 and TRBJ2-3; maybe TRBD1 (6 bases). Trimming removed 7 bases at V and 5 bases at J, with 19 bases between. The CDR3 contains 15 residues. In germline, CDR1 is MNHNY, CDR2 SVGAGI (reference sequence). CDR3 protein: CASIGQGRGRDTQYF. The CDR3 nucleotides read TGTGCCAGCATAGGTCAGGGAAGGGGGAGAGATACGCAGTATTTT.

This clone has a handful of counts. Lacking the conserved final phenylalanine or tryptophan, this CDR3 likely reflects a read error. The DNA is left out, because the CDR3 cannot be placed on it with certainty; the CDR3 is given as TCRdb lists it. CDR3 loop: CSVARTRRS. This rearrangement joins TRBV29-1 to TRBJ1-3. Ends included, the CDR3 has 9 residues. Germline CDR1 reads SQVTM; CDR2 reads ANQGSEA.

The table lists this clone with a count of one. The gene calls are TRBV4-3 and TRBJ2-3, with TRBD1 matching 7 bases. The CDR3 has 15 amino acids. With V trimmed by 1 base and J by 2 bases, 3 bases remained unmatched. Germline CDR1 reads LGHNA; CDR2 reads YSLEER. The CDR3 region is CASSQGQGNTDTQYF. The CDR3 DNA sequence: TGCGCCAGCAGCCAAGGACAGGGAAACACAGATACGCAGTATTTT.